This T cell receptor beta chain comes out of a study of identical twins. A universal primer site was added by template switching, and unique molecular identifiers were carried by the cDNA. TCRdb called the 5' RACE reads again in MiXCR, with one record for every CDR3 protein. The profile shows about 790,000 distinct CDR3 sequences, 18% of them singletons. The CDR3 covers 12 residues. CDR1 and CDR2 from the germline V gene are SQVTM and ANQGSEA. Trimming stripped 6 bases from V and 3 bases from J, with 12 bases between. Only a few counts were recorded for this clonotype. This same sample was also part of a study on T cells expressing NK-cell markers. That work contributes: The dominant NKG2C+ clonotypes represented about 1.0-7.5% of CD8+ T cells in six donors.

This TCR was sampled from a woman aged 18-30 years in good health. Sequenced: PBMCs. V gene TRBV29-1 combines with J gene TRBJ2-7; D could derive from TRBD1 or TRBD2 (5 bases each). The CDR3 DNA follows: TGCAGCGTCGGGACGGAAATCTACGAGCAGTACTTC. This encodes CSVGTEIYEQYF.